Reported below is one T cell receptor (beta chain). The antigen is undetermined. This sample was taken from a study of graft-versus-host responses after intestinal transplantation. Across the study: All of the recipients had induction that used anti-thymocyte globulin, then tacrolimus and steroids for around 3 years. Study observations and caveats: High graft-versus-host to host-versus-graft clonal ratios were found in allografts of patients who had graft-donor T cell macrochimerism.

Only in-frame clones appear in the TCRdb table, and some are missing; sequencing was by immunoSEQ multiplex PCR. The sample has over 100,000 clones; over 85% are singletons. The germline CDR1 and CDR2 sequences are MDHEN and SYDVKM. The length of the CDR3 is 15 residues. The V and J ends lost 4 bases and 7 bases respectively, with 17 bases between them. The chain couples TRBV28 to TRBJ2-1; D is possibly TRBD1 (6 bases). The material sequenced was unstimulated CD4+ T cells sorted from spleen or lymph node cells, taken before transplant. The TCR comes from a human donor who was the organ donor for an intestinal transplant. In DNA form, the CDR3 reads TGTGCCAGCAGTTCCGGGACATACAAAGGAAATGAGCAGTTCTTC. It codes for CASSSGTYKGNEQFF.